One sample yielded the 21 T cell receptor beta chains listed below, sequenced in a study of PD-1 blockade in classical Hodgkin lymphoma. TCRdb's table, derived via immunoSEQ multiplex PCR, lists solely in-frame clones and lacks some. The data contain about 12,000 clones, more than 60% of them singletons. Each of the patients experienced relapse following autologous stem cell transplantation, and their brentuximab vedotin exposure differed. With magnetic negative selection, CD4+ T cells were purified from PBMCs that had been thawed. The starting material was CD4+ T cells from blood, obtained at baseline. These receptors came from a human donor with classical Hodgkin lymphoma.

The DNA for the CDR3 is TGTGCCAGCAGCGCTAACACAGGGTTCACTGAAGCTTTCTTT. It codes for CASSANTGFTEAFF. The gene calls are TRBV9 and TRBJ1-1; D might be TRBD1 (6 bases). The germline gives CDR1 SGDLS, CDR2 YYNGEE. The CDR3 totals 14 residues. Trimming removed 3 bases from V and 4 bases from J, with 13 bases in between.

The rearrangement uses TRBV5-1 and TRBJ1-3; perhaps TRBD1 as D (5 bases). Trimming cost V 0 bases and J 2 bases, with 15 bases left between them. The CDR3 sequence is 17 residues long. Germline values: CDR1 SGHRS, CDR2 YFSETQ. As DNA, the CDR3 is TGCGCCAGCAGCTTGGTAATCGGAGCAGGGCCTGGAAACACCATATATTTT. Amino acid sequence: CASSLVIGAGPGNTIYF.

This clone was counted a few times. This chain links TRBV5-1 with TRBJ1-6; TRBD1 is a possible D gene (5 bases). The V end was cut by 3 bases, the J end by 10 bases, with 14 bases between. CDR1 is SGHRS and CDR2 is YFSETQ in the germline V gene. CDR3 length equals 14 residues. CDR3 nucleotides: TGCGCCAGCAGCTCCGGGTGGAGGGACTCACCCCTCCACTTT. Protein: CASSSGWRDSPLHF.

The chain links TRBV29-1 to TRBJ2-5; the match to TRBD1 covers 7 bases. V gave up 6 bases and J gave up 4 bases; unmatched junction bases: 8. CDR3 length: 13 amino acids. Per germline, CDR1 SQVTM and CDR2 ANQGSEA. The CDR3 spells CSVKLTGVETQYF. The CDR3 DNA reads TGCAGCGTCAAACTAACAGGGGTAGAGACCCAGTACTTC.

The chain recombines TRBV30 with TRBJ2-3; D is unresolved. Germline V gene data show CDR1 as GTSNPN and CDR2 as SVGIG (reference sequence). The CDR3 is made up of 12 amino acids. The CDR3 bases are TGTGCGGTTACGAGCGTGGCAGATACGCAGTATTTT. Its protein product is CAVTSVADTQYF. The full variable domain, its missing parts supplied by reference TRBV30 and TRBJ2-3, is SQTIHQWPATLVQPVGSPLSLECTVEGTSNPNLYWYRQAAGRGLQLLFYSVGIGQISSEVPQNLSASRPQDRQFILSSKKLLLSDSGFYLCAVTSVADTQYFGPGTRLTVL.

This chain uses TRBV7-3 with TRBJ2-1; 12 bases agree with TRBD2. CDR1 and CDR2 from the germline V gene are SGHTA and FQGTGA. V trimming: 1 base; J trimming: 10 bases; junction bases outside the gene matches: 5. The CDR3 loop spans 15 amino acids. CDR3 nucleotide sequence: TGTGCCAGCAGCTTAATACTAGCGGGGGGCGGAGAGCAGTTCTTC. Protein: CASSLILAGGGEQFF.

Comment on this clone: Other DNA sequences from this sample encode an identical CDR3 as well. The chain has TRBV5-1 and TRBJ2-7, with D perhaps being TRBD1 or TRBD2 (5 bases each). The V and J ends lost 0 bases and 5 bases respectively, with 9 bases between them. The CDR3 sequence is 13 residues long. From germline, CDR1 is SGHRS and CDR2 YFSETQ. The CDR3 DNA reads TGCGCCAGCAGCTTGGTTCAGGGACACGAGCAGTACTTC. Encoded protein: CASSLVQGHEQYF. Full variable domain (outside the CDR3, taken from reference TRBV5-1 and TRBJ2-7): KAGVTQTPRYLIKTRGQQVTLSCSPISGHRSVSWYQQTPGQGLQFLFEYFSETQRNKGNFPGRFSGRQFSNSRSEMNVSTLELGDSALYLCASSLVQGHEQYFGPGTRLTVT.

This clone was seen a few times. The chain links TRBV11-2 to TRBJ1-4, with D tentatively TRBD1 (6 bases). CDR3 length: 14 amino acids. In germline, CDR1 is SGHAT, CDR2 FQNNGV. Trimming pared 3 bases from V and 7 bases from J, leaving 12 bases between. The CDR3 protein is CASSFQPQGEKLFF. CDR3 nucleotides: TGTGCCAGCAGCTTTCAACCACAGGGTGAAAAACTGTTTTTT.

V is TRBV6-5 and J is TRBJ2-7, with TRBD2 matching over 13 bases. The CDR3 loop spans 15 amino acids. Germline-derived CDR1 and CDR2 are MNHEY and SVGAGI. V gave up 5 bases and J gave up 3 bases; unmatched junction bases: 4. CDR3 region: CASSPRLAGGYEQYF. For the CDR3, the DNA is TGTGCCAGCAGTCCCCGACTAGCGGGGGGCTACGAGCAGTACTTC.

This chain joins TRBV2 and TRBJ2-6; tentative D call: TRBD2 (6 bases). Per germline, CDR1 SNHLY and CDR2 FYNNEI. This CDR3 is 15 amino acids long. Trimming took off 6 bases at V and 4 bases at J, with 13 bases between the two ends. CDR3 protein: CASRRLVSGANVLTF. In nucleotides, the CDR3 is TGTGCCAGCAGGAGACTAGTGTCCGGGGCCAACGTCCTGACTTTC.

Only one count was recorded for this clone. The chain carries TRBV9 and TRBJ2-2, with D maybe TRBD2 (6 bases). The CDR3 covers 13 residues. Germline V CDR1 and CDR2: SGDLS, YYNGEE. Trimming took off 2 bases at V and 6 bases at J, with 8 bases between the two ends. The CDR3 region is CASSVGGPGELFF. CDR3 DNA: TGTGCCAGCAGCGTGGGGGGACCCGGGGAGCTGTTTTTT.

The genes are TRBV2 and TRBJ1-1; D remains ambiguous. This CDR3 has 13 amino acids. Trimming took off 6 bases at V and 1 base at J, with 9 bases between the two ends. Germline CDR1 SNHLY, CDR2 FYNNEI. The CDR3 coding sequence is TGTGCCAGCAGCGACCGGGCGAACACTGAAGCTTTCTTT. Protein: CASSDRANTEAFF.

The chain couples TRBV6-6 to TRBJ1-5; 8 nucleotides line up with TRBD1. The CDR3 is 16 residues long. Germline CDR1 reads MNHNY; CDR2 reads SVGAGI (reference sequence). The junction had 9 bases not matched to a gene; V was cut back by 2 bases and J by 6 bases. CDR3 bases: TGTGCCAGCAGTTACCAACTAGGACAGGGCGGTCAGCCCCAGCATTTT. It translates to CASSYQLGQGGQPQHF.

The chain links TRBV5-1 to TRBJ2-5; tentatively, D is TRBD1 or TRBD2 (5 bases each). The V end lost 4 bases, the J end lost 0 bases, and 13 bases lay between the germline ends. In germline, CDR1 is SGHRS, CDR2 YFSETQ. CDR3 size: 15 residues. CDR3 loop: CASSANEGHQETQYF. The CDR3 DNA sequence: TGCGCCAGCAGCGCAAATGAGGGACACCAAGAGACCCAGTACTTC.

This clone was counted a single time. CDR3 amino acids: CASSSTGAAYNEQFF. CDR3 bases: TGTGCCAGCAGCTCAACAGGGGCCGCCTACAATGAGCAGTTCTTC. The V call is TRBV7-1, the J call TRBJ2-1; 7 positions agree with TRBD1. TRBV7-1 is an ORF for which the function is uncertain. The ends lost 2 bases at V and 2 bases at J; junction bases unmatched: 3. The length of the CDR3 is 15 residues.

V gene TRBV5-4 combines with J gene TRBJ1-1; TRBD1 matches 11 bases. This CDR3 has 16 residues. Germline lookup yields CDR1 SGHNT and CDR2 YYREEE (reference sequence). The trim removed 4 bases at V and 4 bases at J, leaving 9 bases unmatched. CDR3 in DNA: TGTGCCAGCAGCAGGGGACAGGGGGTAGGTGGCACTGAAGCTTTCTTT. Protein sequence: CASSRGQGVGGTEAFF.

The gene calls are TRBV9 and TRBJ2-2; D is unclear. Germline V gives CDR1 SGDLS, CDR2 YYNGEE. The CDR3 length is 16 residues. Trimming took 1 base from V and 5 from J, leaving 15 bases between them. The CDR3 DNA reads TGTGCCAGCAGCGTACGTGGTGATAGCAGAACCGGGGAGCTGTTTTTT. It specifies CASSVRGDSRTGELFF.

V is TRBV5-6 and J is TRBJ1-2; D gene ambiguous. Germline CDR1 and CDR2: SGHDT and YYEEEE. The germline V and J ends were trimmed by 4 bases and 4 bases, with 11 bases remaining between them. The CDR3 has 13 amino acids. The CDR3 sequence is CASSPDGSYGYTF. The CDR3 DNA is TGTGCCAGCAGCCCGGATGGGTCCTATGGCTACACCTTC. The full variable domain, completed using reference TRBV5-6 and TRBJ1-2, is DAGVTQSPTHLIKTRGQQVTLRCSPKSGHDTVSWYQQALGQGPQFIFQYYEEEERQRGNFPDRFSGHQFPNYSSELNVNALLLGDSALYLCASSPDGSYGYTFGSGTRLTVV.

V usage is TRBV21-1 and J usage is TRBJ1-2; whether TRBD1, the table's D call, matches the DNA was not checked. TRBV21-1 is described as a pseudogene. The CDR3 totals 19 residues. CDR3 coding DNA: TGTGCCAGCAGCAGGTTTCGCCGGGACAGGGTAAAGTTAAGCTATGGCTACACCTTC. Translation gives CASSRFRRDRVKLSYGYTF.

This clone showed up just once. V is TRBV28 and J is TRBJ1-3; no firm D call. The CDR3 spans 17 residues. Germline V gene data show CDR1 as MDHEN and CDR2 as SYDVKM. V dropped 2 bases and J dropped 0 bases, with 14 bases sitting between them. This CDR3 is CASSLIVGRTSGNTIYF. CDR3 nucleotide sequence: TGTGCCAGCAGTTTAATTGTTGGCAGGACCTCTGGAAACACCATATATTTT.

This sequence joins TRBV28 and TRBJ1-2, with unresolved D. There are 12 residues in the CDR3. With 5 bases removed from V and 8 bases from J, the gap between germline ends came to 12 bases. CDR1 and CDR2 (germline): MDHEN, SYDVKM. CDR3 coding DNA: TGTGCCAGCAGTCCTACGCGGATCGGCTACACCTTC. It yields the protein CASSPTRIGYTF.